A selection of T cell receptor beta chains follows, all from one sample in a study of blood T cell repertoires in COVID-19. Produced via immunoSEQ multiplex PCR; TCRdb's table is partial and in-frame only. This table has some 150,000 clones, 86% appearing once. The source material was PBMCs or T cells enriched from blood (not recorded which). These receptors all stem from a middle-aged man who had recovered from COVID-19. Both conserved end residues are part of each CDR3. A D gene is named only where the DNA matches it firmly. Clone sizes are given selectively: once, few, many, or a class where the clone is expanded.

cdr3_nt: TGTGCCAGCAACGGACTAGCGGGGGGGCCGAGAGAAGAGACCCAGTACTTC
cdr3_aa: CASNGLAGGPREETQYF
clone_size: NA
j_call: TRBJ2-5
v_call: TRBV3-1/TRBV3-2
d_call: TRBD2

cdr3_nt: TGTGCCAGCAGCCAAGCCCTAGCGGGACAGACCCAGTACTTC
cdr3_aa: CASSQALAGQTQYF
clone_size: NA
j_call: TRBJ2-5
v_call: TRBV3-1/TRBV3-2
d_call: TRBD2

cdr3_nt: TGTGCCAGCAGCCGGAGGGAGGGATCCTTCGGAAACACCATATATTTT
cdr3_aa: CASSRREGSFGNTIYF
clone_size: NA
j_call: TRBJ1-3
v_call: TRBV7-8
d_call: NA

cdr3_nt: TGTGCCAGCAGCGTAGCCGGACAGTTGAACACTGAAGCTTTCTTT
cdr3_aa: CASSVAGQLNTEAFF
clone_size: NA
j_call: TRBJ1-1
v_call: TRBV9
d_call: NA

cdr3_nt: TGCGCCAGCAGCCAAGCTACGACAGGGCCCAATCAGCCCCAGCATTTT
cdr3_aa: CASSQATTGPNQPQHF
clone_size: NA
j_call: TRBJ1-5
v_call: TRBV4-3
d_call: TRBD1

cdr3_nt: TGTGCCACCAGCATGTGGGGAGGTTCCACCTACAATGAGCAGTTCTTC
cdr3_aa: CATSMWGGSTYNEQFF
clone_size: NA
j_call: TRBJ2-1
v_call: TRBV15
d_call: NA

cdr3_nt: TGTGCCAGCAGTCACTCACGGGGGGGGCAAGAGACCCAGTACTTC
cdr3_aa: CASSHSRGGQETQYF
clone_size: NA
j_call: TRBJ2-5
v_call: TRBV6-5
d_call: TRBD2

cdr3_nt: TGTGCCAGCGCGGTAACTAGCGGGAGACCAGGGCAGTACTTC
cdr3_aa: CASAVTSGRPGQYF
clone_size: NA
j_call: TRBJ2-7
v_call: TRBV2
d_call: TRBD2

cdr3_nt: TGTGCCAGCAGCCGGGGGGGGGCCCCATATAACACTGAAGCTTTCTTT
cdr3_aa: CASSRGGAPYNTEAFF
clone_size: NA
j_call: TRBJ1-1
v_call: TRBV5-4
d_call: NA

cdr3_nt: TGTGCCAGCAGCGATGCTCGGGATAACACCGGGGAGCTGTTTTTT
cdr3_aa: CASSDARDNTGELFF
clone_size: NA
j_call: TRBJ2-2
v_call: TRBV5-4
d_call: NA

cdr3_nt: TGTGCCAGCCGCAGGGGGCTGAACTATGGCTACACCTTC
cdr3_aa: CASRRGLNYGYTF
clone_size: NA
j_call: TRBJ1-2
v_call: TRBV5-8
d_call: TRBD1

cdr3_nt: TGCGCCAGCAGCGAGGGACAGGGTGGTGAAAAACTGTTTTTT
cdr3_aa: CASSEGQGGEKLFF
clone_size: NA
j_call: TRBJ1-4
v_call: TRBV5-1
d_call: TRBD1

cdr3_nt: TGTGCCAGCAGTTCCCGGGACAGACCCTATAGCAATCAGCCCCAGCATTTT
cdr3_aa: CASSSRDRPYSNQPQHF
clone_size: NA
j_call: TRBJ1-5
v_call: TRBV2
d_call: TRBD1

cdr3_nt: TGTGCCAGCAGCCAGTCGGAGACCCAGTACTTC
cdr3_aa: CASSQSETQYF
clone_size: NA
j_call: TRBJ2-5
v_call: TRBV7-2
d_call: NA

cdr3_nt: TGTGCCAGCTCCCCGGGGACTAGCAGTACCTACGAGCAGTACTTC
cdr3_aa: CASSPGTSSTYEQYF
clone_size: few
j_call: TRBJ2-7
v_call: TRBV18
d_call: TRBD2

cdr3_nt: TGTGCCAGCAGCTCGAACTCAAGGGGGCGCGGGGAGCTGTTTTTT
cdr3_aa: CASSSNSRGRGELFF
clone_size: NA
j_call: TRBJ2-2
v_call: TRBV13
d_call: TRBD1

cdr3_nt: TGCGCCAGCAAGTCCCGACAGTACAACACCGGGGAGCTGTTTTTT
cdr3_aa: CASKSRQYNTGELFF
clone_size: NA
j_call: TRBJ2-2
v_call: TRBV5-1
d_call: NA

cdr3_nt: TGTGCCAGCAGCTCCGGGACAGGGGCGAACAATCAGCCCCAGCATTTT
cdr3_aa: CASSSGTGANNQPQHF
clone_size: once
j_call: TRBJ1-5
v_call: TRBV7-2
d_call: TRBD1

cdr3_nt: TGTGCCAGCAGTTTTCACCAGGGGGCGACCCAGTACTTC
cdr3_aa: CASSFHQGATQYF
clone_size: NA
j_call: TRBJ2-5
v_call: TRBV14
d_call: TRBD1

cdr3_nt: TGTGCCAGCAGTGTTACGGACAGGGTTTATGGCTACACCTTC
cdr3_aa: CASSVTDRVYGYTF
clone_size: NA
j_call: TRBJ1-2
v_call: TRBV25-1
d_call: TRBD1

cdr3_nt: TGTGCCAGCACCGTCGGACAGGGGCAAGCTTTCTTT
cdr3_aa: CASTVGQGQAFF
clone_size: NA
j_call: TRBJ1-1
v_call: TRBV28
d_call: TRBD1

cdr3_nt: TGTGCCAGCAGCCTCCGGGGACACTTCTCCTATAATTCACCCCTCCACTTT
cdr3_aa: CASSLRGHFSYNSPLHF
clone_size: once
j_call: TRBJ1-6
v_call: TRBV3-1/TRBV3-2
d_call: NA

cdr3_nt: TGTGCCAGCAGCCAAGCGGGACAACGTGGAGAGACCCAGTACTTC
cdr3_aa: CASSQAGQRGETQYF
clone_size: NA
j_call: TRBJ2-5
v_call: TRBV14
d_call: NA

cdr3_nt: TGTGCCACCAGTGATTTAGACAGGGGGAATGACAATGAGCAGTTCTTC
cdr3_aa: CATSDLDRGNDNEQFF
clone_size: NA
j_call: TRBJ2-1
v_call: TRBV24-1
d_call: TRBD1

cdr3_nt: TGTGCCAGCAGGGGGACAGGGAGCTCCTACAATGAGCAGTTCTTC
cdr3_aa: CASRGTGSSYNEQFF
clone_size: NA
j_call: TRBJ2-1
v_call: TRBV28
d_call: TRBD1

cdr3_nt: TGTGCCAGCAGCTTGGGGACACTGGAGAGGTCACCCTTCCACTTT
cdr3_aa: CASSLGTLERSPFHF
clone_size: NA
j_call: TRBJ1-6
v_call: TRBV7-9
d_call: NA

cdr3_nt: TGTGCCAGCTCACCACCGACTAGCCAAGAGACCCAGTACTTC
cdr3_aa: CASSPPTSQETQYF
clone_size: NA
j_call: TRBJ2-5
v_call: TRBV18
d_call: NA

cdr3_nt: TGTGCCAGCAGCTTCAGTTATGGTCCTGGGGCCAACGTCCTGACTTTC
cdr3_aa: CASSFSYGPGANVLTF
clone_size: NA
j_call: TRBJ2-6
v_call: TRBV7-6
d_call: NA

cdr3_nt: TGCGCCAGCAGCCAAGAAGTCTATGGCTTTCTAGGTGTTTATGAGCAGTTCTTC
cdr3_aa: CASSQEVYGFLGVYEQFF
clone_size: NA
j_call: TRBJ2-1
v_call: TRBV4-3
d_call: NA

cdr3_nt: TGTGCCAGCAGCAGCTGCAAGGAAGCGGAAACCTACGAGCAGTACTTC
cdr3_aa: CASSSCKEAETYEQYF
clone_size: NA
j_call: TRBJ2-7
v_call: TRBV21-1
d_call: NA

cdr3_nt: TGTGCCAGCACCTTACCGGGCGGACTTGGCTACACCTTC
cdr3_aa: CASTLPGGLGYTF
clone_size: NA
j_call: TRBJ1-2
v_call: TRBV28
d_call: NA

cdr3_nt: TGCAGCGTTGCTGACAGCATTGAAGCTTTCTTT
cdr3_aa: CSVADSIEAFF
clone_size: NA
j_call: TRBJ1-1
v_call: TRBV29-1
d_call: NA

cdr3_nt: TGTGCCAGCAGCCAAGTAATGGTTATAGCCGTAGCCGGGGAGCTGTTTTTT
cdr3_aa: CASSQVMVIAVAGELFF
clone_size: NA
j_call: TRBJ2-2
v_call: TRBV3-1/TRBV3-2
d_call: NA

cdr3_nt: TGTGCCACCAGCAGTGGAGTCCGAAGTTCACCCCTCCACTTT
cdr3_aa: CATSSGVRSSPLHF
clone_size: once
j_call: TRBJ1-6
v_call: TRBV15
d_call: NA

cdr3_nt: TGTGCCAGCAGTGAGCGGACAGGGGGCTTTGAAGCTTTCTTT
cdr3_aa: CASSERTGGFEAFF
clone_size: NA
j_call: TRBJ1-1
v_call: TRBV6-4
d_call: TRBD1

cdr3_nt: TGTGCCAGCAGTCGACAGGGGGTTGAGCAGTTCTTC
cdr3_aa: CASSRQGVEQFF
clone_size: NA
j_call: TRBJ2-1
v_call: TRBV2
d_call: TRBD1

cdr3_nt: TGTGCCAGCAGTTACTCGGGACTGTTTTACTACGAGCAGTACTTC
cdr3_aa: CASSYSGLFYYEQYF
clone_size: few
j_call: TRBJ2-7
v_call: TRBV6-2/TRBV6-3
d_call: NA

cdr3_nt: TGTGCCTGGAGTGTAAAAGGGGCCGGAAACACCATATATTTT
cdr3_aa: CAWSVKGAGNTIYF
clone_size: NA
j_call: TRBJ1-3
v_call: TRBV30
d_call: NA

cdr3_nt: TGTGCCAGCAGCTTTACAGGGGGTTCTAACTATGGCTACACCTTC
cdr3_aa: CASSFTGGSNYGYTF
clone_size: NA
j_call: TRBJ1-2
v_call: TRBV11-2
d_call: TRBD1

cdr3_nt: TGTGCCAGCAGCTTGTCCAGGACAGGGGACACTGAAGCTTTCTTT
cdr3_aa: CASSLSRTGDTEAFF
clone_size: NA
j_call: TRBJ1-1
v_call: TRBV7-3
d_call: TRBD1

cdr3_nt: TGTGCCAGCGTTCAAGTCTACCTAGCCAAAAACATTCAGTACTTC
cdr3_aa: CASVQVYLAKNIQYF
clone_size: NA
j_call: TRBJ2-4
v_call: TRBV28
d_call: NA

cdr3_nt: TGTGCCAGCAGCGATCCGGGGACTGGAAACATTCAGTACTTC
cdr3_aa: CASSDPGTGNIQYF
clone_size: NA
j_call: TRBJ2-4
v_call: TRBV11-1
d_call: NA

cdr3_nt: TGTGCCAGCAGTCTACAGGGGGCGGGAGGCTACACCTTC
cdr3_aa: CASSLQGAGGYTF
clone_size: NA
j_call: TRBJ1-2
v_call: TRBV28
d_call: TRBD1

cdr3_nt: TGCGCCAGCAGTCGGACAGGAAATCAGCCCCAGCATTTT
cdr3_aa: CASSRTGNQPQHF
clone_size: NA
j_call: TRBJ1-5
v_call: TRBV4-1
d_call: TRBD1

cdr3_nt: TGTGCCAGCAGCGTAGTCGACAGCCACGAGCAGTACTTC
cdr3_aa: CASSVVDSHEQYF
clone_size: NA
j_call: TRBJ2-7
v_call: TRBV9
d_call: NA

cdr3_nt: TGTGCCAGCAGCTTCATCTCAGGCAGGGAGGGGACCCAGTACTTC
cdr3_aa: CASSFISGREGTQYF
clone_size: NA
j_call: TRBJ2-5
v_call: TRBV5-4
d_call: TRBD2

cdr3_nt: TGCGCCAGCAGACTGGGACCGGGGGGAGATGAGCAGTTCTTC
cdr3_aa: CASRLGPGGDEQFF
clone_size: NA
j_call: TRBJ2-1
v_call: TRBV5-1
d_call: TRBD2

cdr3_nt: TGTGCCAGCTCATCGACAGGGGACAACACTGAAGCTTTCTTT
cdr3_aa: CASSSTGDNTEAFF
clone_size: NA
j_call: TRBJ1-1
v_call: TRBV18
d_call: TRBD1

cdr3_nt: TGCGCCAGCAGAGGAGGGAGCTCCTATAATTCACCCCTCCACTTT
cdr3_aa: CASRGGSSYNSPLHF
clone_size: NA
j_call: TRBJ1-6
v_call: TRBV5-1
d_call: NA

cdr3_nt: TGTGCCAGCAGGGGACAGGGGGCCGATCAGCCCCAGCATTTT
cdr3_aa: CASRGQGADQPQHF
clone_size: NA
j_call: TRBJ1-5
v_call: TRBV7-2
d_call: TRBD1

cdr3_nt: TGTGCCAGCAGAAACAAGCGACAGGGGGCTCAGACCCAGTACTTC
cdr3_aa: CASRNKRQGAQTQYF
clone_size: NA
j_call: TRBJ2-5
v_call: TRBV28
d_call: TRBD1